One and the same sample provided the 21 T cell receptor beta chains below, sequenced in a study of Tregs in tolerant kidney transplant recipients. Assay: immunoSEQ multiplex PCR; the TCRdb copy retains only in-frame clones and omits some. The repertoire table contains approximately 30,000 clones. Mixed chimerism was transient after nonmyeloablative marrow transplants from related graft donors. Source: CD4+ T cells from blood (PBMCs), taken 24 months after the transplant. The receptors come from a human patient who received a combined kidney and bone marrow transplant. Some T cells may originate from the graft donor.

As concerns this clone: The read terminates 3 residues ahead of where the CDR3 ends, so the germline J gene completes it. The chain joins TRBV19 to TRBJ1-1; unclear D gene. V gave up 4 bases and J gave up 1 base, with 10 bases separating them. Per the germline V gene, CDR1 is LNHDA and CDR2 is SQIVND (reference sequence). The CDR3 loop spans 14 amino acids. The CDR3 sequence is CASSTHTWNTEAFF. The DNA read from the CDR3 is TGTGCCAGTAGTACCCACACGTGGAACACTGAA.

CDR3: CASGLVRGASSYEQYF. The CDR3 DNA, read in part, is TGCGCCAGCGGACTGGTGCGCGGAGCGAGCTCCTACGAG. The J gene is TRBJ2-7, the V gene TRBV5-1, with D maybe TRBD2 (5 bases). The read terminates 3 residues ahead of where the CDR3 ends, so the germline J gene completes it. The CDR3 runs to 16 residues. Germline CDR1 SGHRS, CDR2 YFSETQ. Trimming removed 7 bases from V and 0 bases from J, with 20 bases in between.

About this clone: The read gets to within 3 residues of the CDR3 end, and the germline J gene fills in the rest. The chain uses TRBV19 and TRBJ1-2; 10 bases align to TRBD1. CDR3 length: 15 amino acids. V trimming: 4 bases; J trimming: 2 bases; junction bases outside the gene matches: 4. The germline gives CDR1 LNHDA, CDR2 SQIVND (reference sequence). The CDR3 DNA, read in part, is TGTGCCAGTAGTAGACAGGGGGCGAAGAACTATGGC. Residues: CASSRQGAKNYG. The full-length CDR3 reads as CASSRQGAKNYGYTF.

The CDR3 bases that were read are TGTGCCAGCAGTGAAGACAGGGGTTTGACAGATACG. Encoded protein: CASSEDRGLTDT. The entire CDR3 reads CASSEDRGLTDTQYF. The chain joins TRBV2 to TRBJ2-3, with 7 bases that match TRBD1. Sequencing ends 3 residues short of the CDR3 end; the germline J gene provides the rest. This CDR3 has 15 amino acids. V gave up 1 base and J gave up 3 bases; unmatched junction bases: 4. Germline CDR1 SNHLY, CDR2 FYNNEI.

A note on this clone: The read finishes 3 residues shy of the CDR3 end, and the germline J gene is used to complete it. V usage is TRBV29-1 and J usage is TRBJ2-2; maybe TRBD2 (6 bases). CDR1 and CDR2 (germline): SQVTM, ANQGSEA. V was clipped by 4 bases and J by 1 base, with 7 bases between them. The CDR3 totals 13 residues. CDR3 DNA, as far as it was read: TGCAGCGTTGCGGGGGTGAACACCGGGGAG. As protein: CSVAGVNTGE. The whole CDR3 is CSVAGVNTGELFF.

Details on this clone: The read is 3 residues too short to cover the CDR3 end, so that end is filled in from the germline J gene. The chain uses TRBV19 and TRBJ1-1; D gene unclear. The CDR3 has 14 residues. CDR1 is LNHDA, CDR2 SQIVND, per germline (reference sequence). The ends were cut back, 1 base at V and 5 bases at J, with 11 bases in the middle. The CDR3 DNA, read in part, is TGTGCCAGTAGTATAGCGGGTTCAACGACTGAA. Amino acids: CASSIAGSTTE. The whole CDR3 sequence reads CASSIAGSTTEAFF.

To note about this clone: The observed sequence ends 3 residues before the CDR3 terminus, with the missing tail filled in from the germline J gene. V is TRBV10-3 and J is TRBJ2-1, with 9 bases identical to TRBD2. From germline, CDR1 is ENHRY and CDR2 SYGVKD. CDR3 length equals 14 residues. V lost 10 bases, J lost 5 bases, and 9 bases stayed unmatched. Incomplete CDR3 DNA: TGTGCCACCTCTTTAGCGGGAGAACACAATGAG. Translation: CATSLAGEHNE. The whole CDR3 protein reads CATSLAGEHNEQFF.

In the case of this clone: The observed sequence ends 3 residues before the CDR3 terminus, with the missing tail filled in from the germline J gene. This sequence joins TRBV20-1 and TRBJ2-5; the D gene is possibly TRBD2 (7 bases). The CDR3 consists of 14 residues. In germline, CDR1 is DFQATT, CDR2 SNEGSKA (reference sequence). The V end was cut by 6 bases, the J end by 5 bases, with 19 bases between. The chain's CDR3 is CSARVGGAGETQYF. The DNA read from the CDR3 is TGCAGTGCGCGAGTAGGGGGGGCCGGGGAGACC.

With regard to this clone: The read finishes 3 residues shy of the CDR3 end, and the germline J gene is used to complete it. The gene calls are TRBV29-1 and TRBJ2-7; TRBD2 aligns across 11 bases. This CDR3 comprises 15 residues. V lost 3 bases to trimming and J lost 0 bases; unmatched junction nucleotides: 4. CDR1 SQVTM and CDR2 ANQGSEA come from the germline V gene. The covered CDR3 bases are TGCAGCGTTGAGATACTAGCGGGGGTCTCCTACGAG. Its protein is CSVEILAGVSYE. The CDR3, in full, reads CSVEILAGVSYEQYF.

In the case of this clone: The read ends 3 residues shy of where the CDR3 ends; the end is completed using the germline J gene. J is TRBJ2-1 and V is TRBV12-3 or TRBV12-4, with a possible D match to TRBD1 (5 bases). Trimming took off 6 bases at V and 8 bases at J, with 11 bases between the two ends. The CDR3 length is 12 residues. The DNA read from the CDR3 is TGTGCCAGCAGCCAGCAGGGTCATGAG. Translated, it gives CASSQQGHE. The full CDR3 is CASSQQGHEQFF.

Note on this clone: The read halts 3 residues ahead of the CDR3 end, with the missing end drawn from the germline J gene. The chain has TRBV5-1 and TRBJ2-5; a possible D gene is TRBD2 (7 bases). V lost 4 bases to trimming and J lost 1 base, with 14 bases between them. Germline V gene data show CDR1 as SGHRS and CDR2 as YFSETQ. The CDR3 is 15 residues long. This CDR3 is CASSQVGGAQETQYF. CDR3 DNA, as far as it was read: TGCGCCAGCAGCCAGGTTGGGGGGGCCCAAGAGACC.

Concerning this clone itself: The CDR3 extends 3 residues past the end of the read, so its final part is completed from the germline J gene. V gene TRBV30 combines with J gene TRBJ2-7, with D perhaps matching TRBD1 (5 bases). Trimming pared 4 bases from V and 1 base from J, leaving 14 bases between. CDR3 length: 14 residues. Per germline, CDR1 GTSNPN and CDR2 SVGIG (reference sequence). CDR3 DNA (partial): TGTGCCTGGAAGGGGAAGCGAAATTCCTACGAG. Translating gives CAWKGKRNSYE. Given in full, the CDR3 is CAWKGKRNSYEQYF.

Regarding this clone: Read coverage stops 3 residues before the CDR3 terminus; the germline J gene supplies the remainder. The chain combines TRBV24-1 with TRBJ2-7, with TRBD1 identical over 9 bases. CDR3 length equals 13 residues. Germline assignment: CDR1 KGHDR and CDR2 SFDVKD. The J segment lost 6 bases and the V segment lost 4 bases, leaving 3 bases of the junction unmatched. CDR3 region: CATSDYRGREQYF. The covered CDR3 bases are TGTGCCACCAGTGACTACAGGGGGCGCGAG.

A remark on this clone: Read sequence stops 3 residues before the CDR3 end, and the germline J gene provides the missing end. The genes are TRBV20-1 and TRBJ2-5; D unclear. The V gene lost 2 bases and the J gene lost 2 bases, with 6 bases spanning the gap. CDR1 and CDR2 (germline): DFQATT, SNEGSKA (reference sequence). This CDR3 has 12 amino acids. Partial CDR3 DNA: TGCAGTGCTAGAAACAGTCAAGAGACC. This encodes CSARNSQET. The full CDR3 reads CSARNSQETQYF.

Comment on this clone: The read ends 3 residues before the CDR3 terminus; that terminus is restored from the germline J gene. The V and J genes are TRBV5-1 and TRBJ2-7; TRBD1 agrees at 10 bases. Germline CDR1 SGHRS, CDR2 YFSETQ. Trimming took 0 bases from V and 4 from J; bases not matched to a gene: 7. This CDR3 region has 16 residues. The CDR3 bases that were read are TGCGCCAGCAGCTTGGGCTGGACAGGGGGATTGTACGAG. Translation gives CASSLGWTGGLYE. The entire CDR3 sequence reads CASSLGWTGGLYEQYF.

With regard to this clone: The observed sequence ends 3 residues before the CDR3 terminus, with the missing tail filled in from the germline J gene. This chain joins TRBV5-6 and TRBJ1-1; no clear D. Trimming stripped 6 bases from V and 6 bases from J, with 21 bases between. CDR3 length equals 15 residues. In germline, CDR1 is SGHDT, CDR2 YYEEEE. The chain's CDR3 is CASNPRGVRGPEAFF. Incomplete CDR3 DNA: TGTGCCAGCAACCCGCGCGGGGTCCGAGGACCTGAA.

On this clone: The read is 3 residues too short to cover the CDR3 end, so that end is filled in from the germline J gene. The rearrangement joins TRBV19 to TRBJ2-1; the D is unclear. V was shortened by 5 bases and J by 5 bases, with 10 bases between the two germline ends. Per the germline V gene, CDR1 is LNHDA and CDR2 is SQIVND (reference sequence). The CDR3 consists of 13 residues. The CDR3 region is CASSARFNNEQFF. The sequenced CDR3 bases are TGTGCCAGTAGTGCGAGATTCAACAATGAG.

The CDR3 bases that were read are TGTGCCAGCAGGGACGGGCCAAGCCGGGGTGAG. It is translated as CASRDGPSRGE. The whole CDR3 is CASRDGPSRGEQFF. J is TRBJ2-1 and V is TRBV2; D perhaps matches TRBD2 (5 bases). The sequence runs out 3 residues before the end of the CDR3; the remainder is reconstructed from the germline J gene. Between the trimmed V and J ends, which lost 6 bases and 9 bases, there was a span of 18 bases. The CDR3 has 14 residues. Germline lookup yields CDR1 SNHLY and CDR2 FYNNEI. The whole variable domain, filled in from reference TRBV2 and TRBJ2-1, reads EPEVTQTPSHQVTQMGQEVILRCVPISNHLYFYWYRQILGQKVEFLVSFYNNEISEKSEIFDDQFSVERPDGSNFTLKIRSTKLEDSAMYFCASRDGPSRGEQFFGPGTRLTVL.

In the case of this clone: The CDR3 end is not reached by the read, which stops 3 residues before it; the germline J gene fills it in. This chain uses TRBV19 with TRBJ2-2; maybe TRBD2 (6 bases). The CDR3 totals 14 residues. CDR1 LNHDA and CDR2 SQIVND come from the germline V gene (reference sequence). The ends were cut back, 3 bases at V and 6 bases at J, with 11 bases in the middle. The CDR3 sequence is CASSIRRGPGELFF. The sequenced CDR3 bases are TGTGCCAGTAGTATCCGGAGGGGTCCCGGGGAG.

Notes on this clone: The CDR3 end falls 3 residues outside the read, so it is completed with the germline J gene. V gene TRBV20-1 combines with J gene TRBJ2-1; the match to TRBD2 covers 16 bases. Per the germline V gene, CDR1 is DFQATT and CDR2 is SNEGSKA (reference sequence). J gave up 0 bases and V 5 bases, and 10 bases lay outside the gene matches. CDR3 size: 19 residues. The part of the CDR3 DNA that was read is TGCAGTGCTCCTCCGGGACTAGCGGGAGGGTACAGCTCCTACAATGAG. This gives the protein CSAPPGLAGGYSSYNE. The full CDR3 reads CSAPPGLAGGYSSYNEQFF.

To note about this clone: The CDR3 end lies 3 residues beyond the end of the read and is filled in from the germline J gene. The gene calls are TRBV2 and TRBJ2-3; D may be TRBD2 (6 bases). CDR1 is SNHLY, CDR2 FYNNEI, per germline. Trimming pared 6 bases from V and 2 bases from J, leaving 9 bases between. The CDR3 is made up of 13 amino acids. The CDR3 sequence is CASRRDFTDTQYF. The CDR3 bases that were read are TGTGCCAGCAGACGGGACTTCACAGATACG.